A selection of T cell receptor beta chains follows, all from one sample in a study of shared clonotypes between healthy human individuals. This table comes from immunoSEQ multiplex PCR, and its TCRdb copy is limited to in-frame clones, with some not included. This table holds 2 million to 2.5 million clones, roughly 92% found once. Sequenced: naive CD4+ T cells from PBMCs. The source is a young man in good health. Some clones in this sample may be carry-over from other donors' samples. The CDR3 runs from the conserved cysteine through the conserved F or W. Fields, in order: V gene, clone size, D gene, J gene, CDR3 length, CDR3 protein, CDR3 DNA. The D gene is left open where the match is weak. Expanded clones get a size class; other rows say once, few or many, or leave the size out.

TRBV5-4	NA	TRBD1	TRBJ2-2	17	CASSPGTGGGDTGELFF	TGTGCCAGCAGCCCCGGGACAGGGGGGGGAGACACCGGGGAGCTGTTTTTT
TRBV18	NA	TRBD2	TRBJ2-3	18	CASSPTSGSRGWADTQYF	TGTGCCAGCTCACCGACTAGCGGGAGTCGAGGTTGGGCAGATACGCAGTATTTT
TRBV28	NA	NA	TRBJ2-1	16	CASSLLQGISYNEQFF	TGTGCCAGCAGTTTACTTCAGGGTATCTCCTACAATGAGCAGTTCTTC
TRBV6-5	NA	TRBD2	TRBJ2-1	16	CASSSRTSGSYNEQFF	TGTGCCAGCAGTTCAAGGACTAGCGGCTCCTACAATGAGCAGTTCTTC
TRBV6-5	NA	NA	TRBJ1-2	11	CASSYGGGYTF	TGTGCCAGCAGTTACGGAGGGGGCTACACCTTC
TRBV7-2	NA	NA	TRBJ2-7	14	CASSLGGSPYEQYF	TGTGCCAGCAGCTTAGGAGGGAGTCCCTACGAGCAGTACTTC
TRBV11-2	NA	NA	TRBJ2-7	16	CASSPLRGRGSYEQYF	TGTGCCAGCAGCCCCCTGAGGGGGCGCGGGAGCTACGAGCAGTACTTC
TRBV7-2	NA	TRBD1	TRBJ1-2	16	CASSKGQVPASAGYTF	TGTGCCAGCAGCAAAGGACAGGTTCCTGCCTCTGCAGGCTACACCTTC
TRBV2	NA	NA	TRBJ2-7	13	CASSEERSYEQYF	TGTGCCAGCAGTGAGGAGCGGAGCTACGAGCAGTACTTC
TRBV10-1	once	NA	TRBJ1-5	15	CASSSQGTLCQPQHF	TGCGCCAGCAGTTCACAGGGAACCCTTTGTCAGCCCCAGCATTTT
TRBV19	NA	NA	TRBJ1-4	16	CASSISPGGGVEKLFF	TGTGCCAGTAGTATAAGCCCCGGCGGTGGGGTTGAAAAACTGTTTTTT
TRBV6-5	NA	TRBD2	TRBJ2-7	13	CASSYGLAGEQYF	TGTGCCAGCAGTTACGGCCTAGCGGGGGAGCAGTACTTC
TRBV5-1	NA	TRBD2	TRBJ2-3	16	CASSLGLAGGVDTQYF	TGCGCCAGCAGCTTGGGACTAGCGGGAGGGGTAGATACGCAGTATTTT
TRBV5-1	NA	NA	TRBJ1-1	15	CASSIGPSLNTEAFF	TGCGCCAGCAGCATCGGACCCTCATTGAACACTGAAGCTTTCTTT
TRBV4-2	once	NA	TRBJ1-4	14	CASSQTGSVGKLFF	TGTGCCAGCAGCCAGACAGGATCTGTGGGAAAACTGTTTTTT
TRBV28	NA	NA	TRBJ1-5	15	CASSLQGRVNQPQHF	TGTGCCAGCAGTTTACAGGGCAGGGTTAATCAGCCCCAGCATTTT